This T cell receptor beta chain originates from a study of shared clonotypes between healthy human individuals. V shed 0 bases and J shed 2 bases, with 5 bases lying between them. The CDR3 loop spans 13 amino acids. Germline V CDR1 and CDR2: SGHRS, YFSETQ. A word on this clone: Its matching antigen is unknown. Other DNA sequences from this sample encode an identical CDR3 as well.

Study-wide findings and caveats: Relative to memory subsets, naive subsets generally showed larger estimated richness. It was the non-shared clonotypes that had lower generation probabilities than clonotypes shared by all four donors.

Repertoires were generated with immunoSEQ multiplex PCR, while TCRdb's copy carries only in-frame clones and drops some. The table records under 650,000 clones, almost 97% of them present only once. The sequenced material came from naive CD4+ T cells sorted from blood. Sample subset: CD45RA+ positively selected. The J gene is TRBJ1-2, the V gene TRBV5-1; D is uncertain. The receptor's source is a woman aged 25 to 39 in good health. The CDR3 nucleotides read TGCGCCAGCAGCTTGGCGGGAAACTATGGCTACACCTTC. It yields the protein CASSLAGNYGYTF. Together with reference TRBV5-1 and TRBJ1-2, the CDR3 gives the full variable domain: KAGVTQTPRYLIKTRGQQVTLSCSPISGHRSVSWYQQTPGQGLQFLFEYFSETQRNKGNFPGRFSGRQFSNSRSEMNVSTLELGDSALYLCASSLAGNYGYTFGSGTRLTVV.